Listed below are T cell receptor beta chains from one sample, sequenced in a study of cytomegalovirus exposure and HLA in healthy donors. Some clones are missing from TCRdb's copy, which holds only in-frame ones; the method was immunoSEQ multiplex PCR. The sample includes 150,000 to 200,000 clones, approximately 80% of them seen just once. Sequenced sample: PBMCs. These receptors all come from a woman aged 50 to 60 in good health and CMV-seropositive. Each CDR3 is given with its conserved first and last residue. A D gene is named only where the DNA matches it firmly. A row's size may be missing; if present it is once, few, many or a size class.

cdr3_nt: TGTGCCTGGAGTCGGGAATACAACACTGAAGCTTTCTTT
cdr3_aa: CAWSREYNTEAFF
clone_size: .
v_call: TRBV30
j_call: TRBJ1-1
d_call: .

cdr3_nt: TGTGCCAGCAGCAGGGACAGGGGGCACCTAATACCGGGGAACACTGAAGCTTTCTTT
cdr3_aa: CASSRDRGHLIPGNTEAFF
clone_size: few
v_call: TRBV11-3
j_call: TRBJ1-1
d_call: TRBD1

cdr3_nt: TGTGCCAGCAGCGCCTCTCCAGGGGGCGCAGGTGGCTACACCTTC
cdr3_aa: CASSASPGGAGGYTF
clone_size: .
v_call: TRBV9
j_call: TRBJ1-2
d_call: TRBD1

cdr3_nt: TGCAGTGTATCCCCCCTCGAGCAGTACTTC
cdr3_aa: CSVSPLEQYF
clone_size: few
v_call: TRBV20-1
j_call: TRBJ2-7
d_call: .

cdr3_nt: TGTGCCAGCAGCTTAGGGGGGACAGGGGGCACTGAAGCTTTCTTT
cdr3_aa: CASSLGGTGGTEAFF
clone_size: .
v_call: TRBV11-1
j_call: TRBJ1-1
d_call: TRBD1

cdr3_nt: TGTGCCAGCAGCGTTTCCGGGACAGGGTATGGCTACACCTTC
cdr3_aa: CASSVSGTGYGYTF
clone_size: few
v_call: TRBV9
j_call: TRBJ1-2
d_call: TRBD1

cdr3_nt: TGCGCCAGCAGCCAAATAAGGACTAGCGGGTACGAGCAGTACTTC
cdr3_aa: CASSQIRTSGYEQYF
clone_size: .
v_call: TRBV4-1
j_call: TRBJ2-7
d_call: TRBD2

cdr3_nt: TGTGCCAGCAGCTCCGGACAGTTTATTAGCACAGATACGCAGTATTTT
cdr3_aa: CASSSGQFISTDTQYF
clone_size: few
v_call: TRBV7-3
j_call: TRBJ2-3
d_call: .

cdr3_nt: TGCAGCGTCATGGACAGTAGTGACACTGAAGCTTTCTTT
cdr3_aa: CSVMDSSDTEAFF
clone_size: .
v_call: TRBV29-1
j_call: TRBJ1-1
d_call: .

cdr3_nt: TGTGCCAGCAGCTCGACAGGGTGGGCTGAAGCTTTCTTT
cdr3_aa: CASSSTGWAEAFF
clone_size: .
v_call: TRBV11-3
j_call: TRBJ1-1
d_call: TRBD1

cdr3_nt: TGTGCCAGCAGTTCCCGACAGGGAAGGAACGAGCAGTACTTC
cdr3_aa: CASSSRQGRNEQYF
clone_size: .
v_call: TRBV6-5
j_call: TRBJ2-7
d_call: TRBD1

cdr3_nt: TGTGCCAGCAGTGAACAGGGTCGGTCTGAAGCTTTCTTT
cdr3_aa: CASSEQGRSEAFF
clone_size: .
v_call: TRBV2
j_call: TRBJ1-1
d_call: .

cdr3_nt: TGCGCCAGCAGCTTGGAGGGACAGGGAAGATATGGCTACACCTTC
cdr3_aa: CASSLEGQGRYGYTF
clone_size: few
v_call: TRBV5-1
j_call: TRBJ1-2
d_call: TRBD1

cdr3_nt: TGTGCCAGCAGCCGACAGGGAGAGAACACTGAAGCTTTCTTT
cdr3_aa: CASSRQGENTEAFF
clone_size: .
v_call: TRBV27
j_call: TRBJ1-1
d_call: TRBD1

cdr3_nt: TGTGCCAGTACCTGGGCGGGACAGGGGAACACTGAAGCTTTCTTT
cdr3_aa: CASTWAGQGNTEAFF
clone_size: .
v_call: TRBV19
j_call: TRBJ1-1
d_call: TRBD1

cdr3_nt: TGTGCCAGCAGTTTCGGGGGACCCCTGAGGAGGTACTATGGCTACACCTTC
cdr3_aa: CASSFGGPLRRYYGYTF
clone_size: .
v_call: TRBV28
j_call: TRBJ1-2
d_call: .

cdr3_nt: TGTGCCAGCAGTAAGTTAGCGGGGGGTTCCTACGAGCAGTACTTC
cdr3_aa: CASSKLAGGSYEQYF
clone_size: .
v_call: TRBV28
j_call: TRBJ2-7
d_call: TRBD2

cdr3_nt: TGTGCCAGCAGGTTGGGAGTCTGGGGAACCGGGGAGCTGTTTTTT
cdr3_aa: CASRLGVWGTGELFF
clone_size: once
v_call: TRBV6-5
j_call: TRBJ2-2
d_call: .

cdr3_nt: TGCGCCAGCAAAGGGACTAGCGGGAGGTACGGTCCCGAGCAGTACTTC
cdr3_aa: CASKGTSGRYGPEQYF
clone_size: .
v_call: TRBV4-1
j_call: TRBJ2-7
d_call: TRBD2

cdr3_nt: TGTGCCAGCAGCCAGAGGACAGGCTCCACCGGGGAGCTGTTTTTT
cdr3_aa: CASSQRTGSTGELFF
clone_size: .
v_call: TRBV11-3
j_call: TRBJ2-2
d_call: TRBD1

cdr3_nt: TGTTCCAGCATCGGGGGAACTGAAGCTTTCTTT
cdr3_aa: CSSIGGTEAFF
clone_size: .
v_call: TRBV7-9
j_call: TRBJ1-1
d_call: .

cdr3_nt: TGTGCCAGCAGCAAAATAGCGGGAGAAATGTATGAGCAGTTCTTC
cdr3_aa: CASSKIAGEMYEQFF
clone_size: few
v_call: TRBV21-1
j_call: TRBJ2-1
d_call: .

cdr3_nt: TGTGCCAGCAAGAGGAAGGATGAGAACACTGAAGCTTTCTTT
cdr3_aa: CASKRKDENTEAFF
clone_size: once
v_call: TRBV5-5
j_call: TRBJ1-1
d_call: .

cdr3_nt: TGTGCCAGCAGACCGGACAGGGGTGAAGCTTTCTTT
cdr3_aa: CASRPDRGEAFF
clone_size: .
v_call: TRBV6-5
j_call: TRBJ1-1
d_call: TRBD1

cdr3_nt: TGTGCCAGCAGCTCAGAGGAGCCCGGGGAGCTGTTTTTT
cdr3_aa: CASSSEEPGELFF
clone_size: .
v_call: TRBV11-3
j_call: TRBJ2-2
d_call: .